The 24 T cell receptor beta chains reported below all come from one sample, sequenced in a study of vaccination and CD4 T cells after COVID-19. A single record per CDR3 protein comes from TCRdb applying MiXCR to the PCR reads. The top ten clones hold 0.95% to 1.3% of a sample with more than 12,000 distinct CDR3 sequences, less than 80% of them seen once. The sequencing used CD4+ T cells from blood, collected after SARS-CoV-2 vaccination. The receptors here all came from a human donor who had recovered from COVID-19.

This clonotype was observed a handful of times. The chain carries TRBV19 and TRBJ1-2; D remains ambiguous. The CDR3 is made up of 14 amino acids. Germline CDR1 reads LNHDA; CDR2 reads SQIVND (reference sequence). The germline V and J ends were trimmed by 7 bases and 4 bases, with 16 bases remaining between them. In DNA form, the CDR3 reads TGTGCCAGTAAAGGTTCCTCCGGCAGCTATGGCTACACCTTC. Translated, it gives CASKGSSGSYGYTF.

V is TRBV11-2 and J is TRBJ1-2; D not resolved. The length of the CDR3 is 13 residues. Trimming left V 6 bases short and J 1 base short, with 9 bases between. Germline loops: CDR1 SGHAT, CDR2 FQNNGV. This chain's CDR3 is CASRGAGNYGYTF. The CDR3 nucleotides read TGTGCCAGCAGGGGCGCGGGTAACTATGGCTACACCTTC.

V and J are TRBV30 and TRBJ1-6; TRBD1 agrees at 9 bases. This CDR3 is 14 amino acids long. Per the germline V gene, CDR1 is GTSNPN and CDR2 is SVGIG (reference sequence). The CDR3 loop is CATGQGHTNSPLHF. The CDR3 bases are TGTGCGACGGGACAGGGCCACACTAATTCACCCCTCCACTTT.

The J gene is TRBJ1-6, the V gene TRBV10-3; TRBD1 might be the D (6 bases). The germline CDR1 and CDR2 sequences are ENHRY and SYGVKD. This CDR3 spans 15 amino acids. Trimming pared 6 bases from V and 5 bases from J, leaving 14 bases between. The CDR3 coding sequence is TGTGCCATCAGCGAACGGACAGTCAATAATTCACCCCTCCACTTT. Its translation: CAISERTVNNSPLHF.

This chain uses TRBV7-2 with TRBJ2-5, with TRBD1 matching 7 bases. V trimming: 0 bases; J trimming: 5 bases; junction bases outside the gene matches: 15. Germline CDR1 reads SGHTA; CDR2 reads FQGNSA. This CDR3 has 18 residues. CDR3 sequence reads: CASSLAYPTDRVIETQYF. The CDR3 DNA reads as TGTGCCAGCAGCTTAGCCTATCCCACCGACAGGGTAATTGAGACCCAGTACTTC.

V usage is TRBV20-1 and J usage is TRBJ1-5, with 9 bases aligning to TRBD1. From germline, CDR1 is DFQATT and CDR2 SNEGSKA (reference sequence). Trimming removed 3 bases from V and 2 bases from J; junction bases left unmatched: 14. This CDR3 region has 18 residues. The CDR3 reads CSASVPGQGSGGNQPQHF. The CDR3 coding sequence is TGCAGTGCTAGTGTTCCGGGACAGGGATCGGGGGGCAATCAGCCCCAGCATTTT.

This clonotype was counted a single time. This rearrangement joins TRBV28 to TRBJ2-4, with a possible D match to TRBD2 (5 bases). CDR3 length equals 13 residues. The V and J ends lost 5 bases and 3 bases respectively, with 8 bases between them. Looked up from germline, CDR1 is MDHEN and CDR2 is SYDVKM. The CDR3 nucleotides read TGTGCCAGCAGTCGTAGCGACAAAAACATTCAGTACTTC. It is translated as CASSRSDKNIQYF.

The CDR3 reads CASSSRQGSGELFF. CDR3 DNA: TGTGCCAGCAGCTCCAGACAGGGGTCCGGGGAGCTGTTTTTT. The chain has TRBV7-9 and TRBJ2-2; 8 positions match TRBD1. J was trimmed by 6 bases and V by 4 bases; bases with no gene match: 4. The CDR3 spans 14 residues. Germline V gives CDR1 SEHNR, CDR2 FQNEAQ (reference sequence).

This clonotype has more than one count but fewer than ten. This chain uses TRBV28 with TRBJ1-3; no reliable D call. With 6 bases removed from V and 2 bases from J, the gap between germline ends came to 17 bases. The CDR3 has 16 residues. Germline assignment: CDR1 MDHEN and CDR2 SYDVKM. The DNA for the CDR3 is TGTGCCAGCAGCAGATTTACCGGCAGAACTGGAAACACCATATATTTT. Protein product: CASSRFTGRTGNTIYF.

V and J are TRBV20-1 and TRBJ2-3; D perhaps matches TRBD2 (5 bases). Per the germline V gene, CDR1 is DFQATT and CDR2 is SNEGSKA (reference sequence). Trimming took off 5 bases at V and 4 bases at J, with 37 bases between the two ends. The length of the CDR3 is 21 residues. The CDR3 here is CSAVILIPRVGMGPTSDTQYF. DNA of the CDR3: TGCAGTGCTGTTATTCTTATACCGAGGGTCGGTATGGGCCCTACTTCAGATACGCAGTATTTT.

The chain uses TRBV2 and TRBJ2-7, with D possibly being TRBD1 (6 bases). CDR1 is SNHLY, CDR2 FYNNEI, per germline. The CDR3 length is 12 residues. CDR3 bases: TGTGCAACTCAGGGGACCTCCTACGAGCAGTACTTC. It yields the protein CATQGTSYEQYF. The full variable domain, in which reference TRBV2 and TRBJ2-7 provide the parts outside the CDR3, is EPEVTQTPSHQVTQMGQEVILRCVPISNHLYFYWYRQILGQKVEFLVSFYNNEISEKSEIFDDQFSVERPDGSNFTLKIRSTKLEDSAMYFCATQGTSYEQYFGPGTRLTVT.

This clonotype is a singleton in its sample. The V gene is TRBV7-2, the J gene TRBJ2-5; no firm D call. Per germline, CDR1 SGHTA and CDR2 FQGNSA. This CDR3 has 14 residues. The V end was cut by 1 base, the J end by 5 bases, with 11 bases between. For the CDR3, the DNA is TGTGCCAGCAGCTTAGAAGCCACCAGGGAGACCCAGTACTTC. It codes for CASSLEATRETQYF. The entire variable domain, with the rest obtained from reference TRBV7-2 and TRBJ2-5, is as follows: GAGVSQSPSNKVTEKGKDVELRCDPISGHTALYWYRQSLGQGLEFLIYFQGNSAPDKSGLPSDRFSAERTGGSVSTLTIQRTQQEDSAVYLCASSLEATRETQYFGPGTRLLVL.

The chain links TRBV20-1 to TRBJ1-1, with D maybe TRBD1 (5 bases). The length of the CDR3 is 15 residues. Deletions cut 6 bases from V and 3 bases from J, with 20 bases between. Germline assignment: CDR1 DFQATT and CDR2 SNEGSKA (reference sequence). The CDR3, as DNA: TGCAGTGCAAGGCTAGAGGGCAGGGCTTACACTGAAGCTTTCTTT. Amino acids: CSARLEGRAYTEAFF.

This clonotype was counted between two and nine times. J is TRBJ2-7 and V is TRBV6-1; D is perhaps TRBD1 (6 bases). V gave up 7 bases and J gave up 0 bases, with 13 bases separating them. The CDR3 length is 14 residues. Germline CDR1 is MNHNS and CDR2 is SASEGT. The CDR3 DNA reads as TGTGCCAGCACCTGGGGGCGGAACTCCTACGAGCAGTACTTC. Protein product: CASTWGRNSYEQYF.

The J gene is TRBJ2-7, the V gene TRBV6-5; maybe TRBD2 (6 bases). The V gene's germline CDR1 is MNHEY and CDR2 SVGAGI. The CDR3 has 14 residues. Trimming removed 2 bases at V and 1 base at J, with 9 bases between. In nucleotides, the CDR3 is TGTGCCAGCAGTTACAATAGCGGATCCTACGAGCAGTACTTC. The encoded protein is CASSYNSGSYEQYF.

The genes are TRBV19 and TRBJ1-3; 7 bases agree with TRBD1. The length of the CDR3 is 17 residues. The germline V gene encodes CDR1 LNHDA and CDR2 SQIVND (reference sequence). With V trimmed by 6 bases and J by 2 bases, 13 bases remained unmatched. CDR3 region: CASRSRDRGFTGNTIYF. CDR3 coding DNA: TGTGCCAGTAGAAGCCGGGACAGAGGTTTTACTGGAAACACCATATATTTT.

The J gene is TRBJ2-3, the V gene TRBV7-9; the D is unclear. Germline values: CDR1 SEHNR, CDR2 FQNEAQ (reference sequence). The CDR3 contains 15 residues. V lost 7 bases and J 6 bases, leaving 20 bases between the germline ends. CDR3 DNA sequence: TGTGCCAGCACCCTTTACGTGACCCCGAGGGATACGCAGTATTTT. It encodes CASTLYVTPRDTQYF.

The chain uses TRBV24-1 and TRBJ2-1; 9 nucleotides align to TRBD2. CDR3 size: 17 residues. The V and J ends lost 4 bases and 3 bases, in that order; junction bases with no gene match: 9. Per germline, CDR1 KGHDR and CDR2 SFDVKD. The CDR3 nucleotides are TGTGCCACCAGTGAGTCGGCCGGGACTAGCAACTACAATGAGCAGTTCTTC. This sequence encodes CATSESAGTSNYNEQFF.

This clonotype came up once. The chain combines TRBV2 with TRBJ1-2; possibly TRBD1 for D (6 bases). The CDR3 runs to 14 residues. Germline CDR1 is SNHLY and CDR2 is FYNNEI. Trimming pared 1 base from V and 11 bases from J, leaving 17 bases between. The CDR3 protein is CASSEDRVPPGYTF. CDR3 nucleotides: TGTGCCAGCAGTGAAGACAGGGTGCCGCCAGGGTACACCTTC.

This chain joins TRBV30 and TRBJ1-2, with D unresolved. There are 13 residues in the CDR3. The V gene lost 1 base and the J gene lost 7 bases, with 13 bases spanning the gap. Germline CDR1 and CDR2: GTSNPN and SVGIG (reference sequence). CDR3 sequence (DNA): TGTGCCTGGAGTGGGCTCCTTAGGATTGGCTACACCTTC. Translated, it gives CAWSGLLRIGYTF. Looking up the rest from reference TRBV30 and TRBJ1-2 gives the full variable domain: SQTIHQWPATLVQPVGSPLSLECTVEGTSNPNLYWYRQAAGRGLQLLFYSVGIGQISSEVPQNLSASRPQDRQFILSSKKLLLSDSGFYLCAWSGLLRIGYTFGSGTRLTVV.

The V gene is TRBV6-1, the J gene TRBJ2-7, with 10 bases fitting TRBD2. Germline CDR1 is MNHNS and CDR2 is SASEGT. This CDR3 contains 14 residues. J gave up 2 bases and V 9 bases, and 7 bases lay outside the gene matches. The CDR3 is CASLTSGSPYEQYF. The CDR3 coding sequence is TGTGCCAGTCTGACTAGCGGGTCTCCCTACGAGCAGTACTTC.

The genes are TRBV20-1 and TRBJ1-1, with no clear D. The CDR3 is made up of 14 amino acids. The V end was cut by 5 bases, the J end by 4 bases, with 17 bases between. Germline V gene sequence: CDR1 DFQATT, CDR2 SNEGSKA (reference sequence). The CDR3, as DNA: TGCAGTGCTGCCCGGACCGGAGTATCCACTGAAGCTTTCTTT. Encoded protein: CSAARTGVSTEAFF.

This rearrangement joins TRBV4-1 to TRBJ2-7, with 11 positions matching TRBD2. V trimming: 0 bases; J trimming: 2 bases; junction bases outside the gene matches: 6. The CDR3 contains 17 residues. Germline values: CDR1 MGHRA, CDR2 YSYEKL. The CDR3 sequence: CASSQDLTSGTTYEQYF. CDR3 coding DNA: TGCGCCAGCAGCCAAGATCTGACTAGCGGGACCACCTACGAGCAGTACTTC.

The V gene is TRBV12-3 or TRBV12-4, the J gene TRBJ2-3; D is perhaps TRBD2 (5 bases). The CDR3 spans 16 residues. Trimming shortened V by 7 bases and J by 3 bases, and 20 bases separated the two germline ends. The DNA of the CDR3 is TGTGCCAGCATCCTAAGGTGGAGGAGTGGTACAGATACGCAGTATTTT. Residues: CASILRWRSGTDTQYF.